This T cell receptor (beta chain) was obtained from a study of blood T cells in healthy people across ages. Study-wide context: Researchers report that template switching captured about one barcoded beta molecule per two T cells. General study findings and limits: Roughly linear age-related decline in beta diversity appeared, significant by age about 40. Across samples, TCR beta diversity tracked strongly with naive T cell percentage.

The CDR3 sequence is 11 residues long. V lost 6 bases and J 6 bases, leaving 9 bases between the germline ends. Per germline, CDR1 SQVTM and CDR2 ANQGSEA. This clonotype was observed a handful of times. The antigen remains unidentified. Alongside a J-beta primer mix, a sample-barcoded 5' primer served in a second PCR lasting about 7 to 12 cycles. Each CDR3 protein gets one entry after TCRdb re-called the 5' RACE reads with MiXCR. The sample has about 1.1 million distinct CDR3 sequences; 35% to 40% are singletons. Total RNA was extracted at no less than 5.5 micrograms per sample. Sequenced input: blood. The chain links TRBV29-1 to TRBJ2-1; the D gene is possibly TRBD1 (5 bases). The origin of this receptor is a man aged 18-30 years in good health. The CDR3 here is CSVHRRNEQFF. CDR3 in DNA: TGCAGCGTCCACAGGCGCAATGAGCAGTTCTTC.